This T cell receptor (beta chain) is from a study of CD8+CD57+ T cells in acquired aplastic anemia. Profiling that covered TCR beta VDJ and CDR3 relied on genomic DNA as its template. TCRdb re-called the reads with MiXCR, one entry per CDR3 protein. This sample yields 50,000 to 65,000 distinct CDR3 sequences, of which under 55% are seen a single time; under 3% belongs to the top ten. Germline V CDR1 and CDR2: SGHTA, FQGNSA. The V and J ends lost 5 bases and 0 bases respectively, with 10 bases between them. The CDR3 loop spans 15 amino acids. This chain joins TRBV7-2 and TRBJ1-4; D not resolved. The receptor was isolated from a human donor in good health, serving as a control. The sample was sorted CD4+, CD8+, or CD8+CD57+ T cells (not recorded which) from PBMCs. The CDR3 DNA sequence: TGTGCCAGCAGCCCCACAGTAGCAACTAATGAAAAACTGTTTTTT. Translated, it gives CASSPTVATNEKLFF.